What follows are 29 T cell receptor beta chains derived from one specimen sequenced in a study of cytomegalovirus exposure and HLA in healthy donors. It was with 60 Vbeta and 13 Jbeta primers that the PCR ran. The assay was immunoSEQ multiplex PCR, and TCRdb's table has in-frame clones only and misses some. The table has over 150,000 clones, 80% to 85% seen once. The sequenced material came from PBMCs. These receptors originate from a male donor in good health and CMV-seropositive.

V and J are TRBV30 and TRBJ1-2, with D possibly matching TRBD1 (5 bases). V was pared by 0 bases and J by 8 bases, with 13 bases between. Germline assignment: CDR1 GTSNPN and CDR2 SVGIG (reference sequence). The CDR3 sequence is 13 residues long. CDR3 sequence reads: CAWSVSGGIGYTF. In nucleotides, the CDR3 is TGTGCCTGGAGTGTTTCGGGGGGTATCGGCTACACCTTC.

A word on this clone: At one boundary the junction diverges from the germline segment, which might be a read error. Other DNA sequences from this sample encode an identical CDR3 as well. The chain recombines TRBV7-9 with TRBJ2-7, with D perhaps matching TRBD1 (7 bases). The germline gives CDR1 SEHNR, CDR2 FQNEAQ (reference sequence). The CDR3 has 16 residues. DNA of the CDR3: TGTGCCAGCAGCTCCAGGGGGGTAATAGAGTCCTACGAGCAATACTTC. Protein: CASSSRGVIESYEQYF. Filled out from reference TRBV7-9 and TRBJ2-7, the complete variable domain reads DTGVSQNPRHKITKRGQNVTFRCDPISEHNRLYWYRQTLGQGPEFLTYFQNEAQLEKSRLLSDRFSAERPKGSFSTLEIQRTEQGDSAMYLCASSSRGVIESYEQYFGPGTRLTVT.

The gene calls are TRBV4-2 and TRBJ2-5, with TRBD2 as a possible D gene (7 bases). V was clipped by 7 bases and J by 3 bases, with 21 bases between them. Germline loops: CDR1 LGHNA, CDR2 YNFKEQ. The CDR3 is 16 residues long. The CDR3 nucleotides read TGTGCCAGCACCACGGGGGGCTCGGGGGCGGAAGAGACCCAGTACTTC. Its translation: CASTTGGSGAEETQYF.

The sample holds one count of this clone. The rearrangement links TRBV7-9 to TRBJ1-4; D perhaps matches TRBD1 (6 bases). The CDR3 has 15 amino acids. In germline, CDR1 is SEHNR, CDR2 FQNEAQ (reference sequence). Trimming took off 7 bases at V and 8 bases at J, with 20 bases between the two ends. CDR3 in amino acids: CASTPGASVPEKLFF. CDR3 coding DNA: TGTGCCAGCACGCCAGGGGCCTCCGTCCCGGAAAAACTGTTTTTT.

This chain connects TRBV27 to TRBJ1-5; 9 bases line up with TRBD1. Germline CDR1 MNHEY, CDR2 SMNVEV (reference sequence). The V gene end was trimmed by 5 bases and the J gene end by 4 bases; junction bases not matched to a gene: 18. The CDR3 loop spans 19 amino acids. CDR3 residues: CASSPTSFRDRDWNQPQHF. For the CDR3, the DNA is TGTGCCAGCAGTCCGACATCTTTCCGGGACAGGGATTGGAATCAGCCCCAGCATTTT.

This clone is termed medium-sized. The V call is TRBV4-3, the J call TRBJ2-1; 9 bases are shared with TRBD2. Germline V gives CDR1 LGHNA, CDR2 YSLEER. This CDR3 spans 15 amino acids. V gave up 6 bases and J gave up 6 bases; unmatched junction bases: 9. The CDR3 spells CASSPQREVSNEQFF. The DNA of the CDR3 is TGCGCCAGCAGTCCCCAGCGGGAGGTGTCCAATGAGCAGTTCTTC.

The chain combines TRBV28 with TRBJ1-2, with a weak D call TRBD1 (5 bases). CDR1 is MDHEN and CDR2 is SYDVKM in the germline V gene. CDR3 length equals 13 residues. Trimming removed 2 bases at V and 4 bases at J, with 8 bases between. The CDR3 nucleotides are TGTGCCAGCAGTTTACAGGGCCCCTATGGCTACACCTTC. Protein: CASSLQGPYGYTF.

This clone is a singleton in its sample. The V call is TRBV28, the J call TRBJ2-3, with TRBD2 as a possible D gene (5 bases). Germline V gives CDR1 MDHEN, CDR2 SYDVKM. The CDR3 loop spans 16 amino acids. V dropped 6 bases and J dropped 6 bases, with 22 bases sitting between them. The CDR3, as DNA: TGTGCCAGCAGGAGGGCCCGGTCCTCTCTATGGGATACGCAGTATTTT. This sequence encodes CASRRARSSLWDTQYF.

V usage is TRBV11-2 and J usage is TRBJ1-1; perhaps TRBD1 as D (6 bases). The V end lost 4 bases, the J end lost 1 base, and 10 bases lay between the germline ends. Germline CDR1 is SGHAT and CDR2 is FQNNGV. The CDR3 consists of 14 residues. The CDR3 coding sequence is TGTGCCAGCAGCTCTTGGGGACAGAACACTGAAGCTTTCTTT. Translated: CASSSWGQNTEAFF.

The gene calls are TRBV30 and TRBJ1-1; D is unclear. With 0 bases removed from V and 1 base from J, the gap between germline ends came to 9 bases. The CDR3 totals 14 residues. Germline V gives CDR1 GTSNPN, CDR2 SVGIG (reference sequence). The CDR3 spells CAWSVERRNTEAFF. CDR3 sequence (DNA): TGTGCCTGGAGTGTGGAGAGGAGGAACACTGAAGCTTTCTTT.

This chain connects TRBV6-1 to TRBJ1-1; TRBD1 might be the D (6 bases). The length of the CDR3 is 15 residues. V was trimmed by 6 bases and J by 7 bases, leaving 21 bases between them. Germline CDR1 and CDR2: MNHNS and SASEGT. The CDR3 is CASRRHQGNVVEAFF. DNA of the CDR3: TGTGCCAGCAGGCGCCATCAGGGGAACGTTGTTGAAGCTTTCTTT.

J is TRBJ2-1 and V is TRBV6-5, with TRBD2 as a possible D gene (5 bases). The V end lost 5 bases, the J end lost 9 bases, and 11 bases lay between the germline ends. From germline, CDR1 is MNHEY and CDR2 SVGAGI. There are 12 residues in the CDR3. The CDR3 loop reads CASSESGSEQFF. As DNA, the CDR3 is TGTGCCAGCAGTGAGTCGGGGTCTGAGCAGTTCTTC.

With regard to this clone: Other DNA sequences in the same sample also yield this CDR3. This chain uses TRBV9 with TRBJ2-3; TRBD2 matches 9 bases. Trimming took 0 bases from V and 1 from J; bases not matched to a gene: 3. In germline, CDR1 is SGDLS, CDR2 YYNGEE. The CDR3 consists of 16 residues. The CDR3 sequence: CASSVVSGGRTDTQYF. CDR3 bases: TGTGCCAGCAGCGTAGTTAGCGGGGGACGCACAGATACGCAGTATTTT.

This clone has a single count. The rearrangement joins TRBV19 to TRBJ1-1; maybe TRBD1 (6 bases). CDR3 length: 14 amino acids. The germline V and J ends were trimmed by 7 bases and 4 bases, with 16 bases remaining between them. From germline, CDR1 is LNHDA and CDR2 SQIVND (reference sequence). The chain's CDR3 is CASNTPGGGTEAFF. CDR3 bases: TGTGCCAGTAATACTCCGGGAGGGGGCACTGAAGCTTTCTTT.

V is TRBV27 and J is TRBJ1-6, with D maybe TRBD1 (6 bases). The V gene lost 3 bases and the J gene lost 2 bases, with 17 bases spanning the gap. This CDR3 has 18 amino acids. Germline V lookup: CDR1 MNHEY, CDR2 SMNVEV (reference sequence). CDR3 residues: CASSFGQGKSTYNSPLHF. CDR3 bases: TGTGCCAGCAGTTTCGGGCAGGGGAAGAGTACCTATAATTCACCCCTCCACTTT.

This clone was seen just once. CDR3 loop: CASSPDRVYGYTF. The CDR3 bases are TGTGCCAGCTCACCGGACAGGGTGTATGGCTACACCTTC. The chain uses TRBV18 and TRBJ1-2; the match to TRBD1 covers 8 bases. Trimming cost V 3 bases and J 5 bases; bases outside gene matches: 2. CDR1 KGHSH and CDR2 LQKENI come from the germline V gene. The CDR3 consists of 13 residues.

The chain uses TRBV11-2 and TRBJ1-1; D remains unclear. V lost 3 bases to trimming and J lost 3 bases, with 11 bases between them. This CDR3 is built from 14 residues. Germline V gene sequence: CDR1 SGHAT, CDR2 FQNNGV. The CDR3, as DNA: TGTGCCAGCAGCTTCCGGGGTAGGGACACTGAAGCTTTCTTT. This codes for CASSFRGRDTEAFF.

The genes are TRBV4-1 and TRBJ1-2, with TRBD1 matching 7 bases. Trimming removed 5 bases from V and 2 bases from J; junction bases left unmatched: 2. CDR3 length: 13 amino acids. CDR1 and CDR2 (germline): MGHRA, YSYEKL. The CDR3 region is CASSSTGNYGYTF. The CDR3 DNA reads TGCGCCAGCAGCTCGACAGGGAACTATGGCTACACCTTC.

As DNA, the CDR3 is TGTGCCAGTAGTATAAATGCACGGGAGGGCGAGCAGTACTTC. It is translated as CASSINAREGEQYF. V and J are TRBV19 and TRBJ2-7; the match to TRBD2 covers 8 bases. This CDR3 is 14 amino acids long. V gave up 2 bases and J gave up 6 bases; unmatched junction bases: 6. CDR1 is LNHDA and CDR2 is SQIVND in the germline V gene (reference sequence).

The genes are TRBV27 and TRBJ1-1; D gene unclear. There are 11 residues in the CDR3. Germline lookup yields CDR1 MNHEY and CDR2 SMNVEV (reference sequence). Trimming cost V 11 bases and J 5 bases, with 12 bases left between them. The DNA of the CDR3 is TGTGCCGTAGTGACAAGGACTGAAGCTTTCTTT. Amino acid sequence: CAVVTRTEAFF.

The chain is built from TRBV5-4 and TRBJ2-1; D not resolved. This CDR3 is built from 13 residues. Germline values: CDR1 SGHNT, CDR2 YYREEE (reference sequence). The V end was cut by 0 bases, the J end by 3 bases, with 4 bases between. In nucleotides, the CDR3 is TGTGCCAGCAGCTTGGGCTACTACAATGAGCAGTTCTTC. Translating gives CASSLGYYNEQFF.

The gene calls are TRBV4-1 and TRBJ2-5, with D tentatively TRBD1 (5 bases). The CDR3 contains 16 residues. Trimming removed 1 base from V and 11 bases from J, with 23 bases in between. CDR1 MGHRA and CDR2 YSYEKL come from the germline V gene. CDR3 sequence: CASSQAPGQGGAEQYF. The CDR3 bases are TGCGCCAGCAGCCAAGCCCCAGGGCAGGGTGGGGCGGAGCAGTACTTC.

J is TRBJ2-3 and V is TRBV30, with 14 positions matching TRBD2. CDR3 size: 16 residues. CDR1 and CDR2 (germline): GTSNPN, SVGIG (reference sequence). V was pared by 4 bases and J by 1 base, with 4 bases of the junction left unmatched. CDR3 sequence: CAWNPGLAGGTDTQYF. Written as DNA, the CDR3 is TGTGCCTGGAATCCGGGACTAGCGGGAGGCACAGATACGCAGTATTTT.

J is TRBJ2-1 and V is TRBV6-5; TRBD1 might be the D (5 bases). Deletions cut 5 bases from V and 12 bases from J, with 11 bases between. The CDR3 covers 11 residues. Germline V gene lookup returns CDR1 MNHEY and CDR2 SVGAGI. CDR3 nucleotide sequence: TGTGCCAGCAGTGCTGACAGCCGGCAGTTCTTC. Translating gives CASSADSRQFF.

This rearrangement joins TRBV11-2 to TRBJ1-1; 7 bases align to TRBD1. With 5 bases clipped from V and 0 bases from J, the junction kept 12 bases outside the gene matches. The CDR3 totals 17 residues. CDR1 and CDR2 (germline): SGHAT, FQNNGV. The chain's CDR3 is CASSGTGAAVMNTEAFF. CDR3 bases: TGTGCCAGCAGCGGAACAGGGGCCGCCGTAATGAACACTGAAGCTTTCTTT. The full variable domain, in which reference TRBV11-2 and TRBJ1-1 provide the parts outside the CDR3, is EAGVAQSPRYKIIEKRQSVAFWCNPISGHATLYWYQQILGQGPKLLIQFQNNGVVDDSQLPKDRFSAERLKGVDSTLKIQPAKLEDSAVYLCASSGTGAAVMNTEAFFGQGTRLTVV.

The chain recombines TRBV11-2 with TRBJ2-7, with 8 bases matching TRBD2. The V and J ends lost 5 bases and 0 bases, in that order; junction bases with no gene match: 3. The CDR3 is 14 residues long. Per the germline V gene, CDR1 is SGHAT and CDR2 is FQNNGV. The CDR3 coding sequence is TGTGCCAGCAGCCGGGGACTAGGCTCCTACGAGCAGTACTTC. It encodes CASSRGLGSYEQYF.

The chain recombines TRBV9 with TRBJ1-3, with D possibly being TRBD1 (6 bases). Germline values: CDR1 SGDLS, CDR2 YYNGEE. The CDR3 contains 15 residues. Trimming cost V 4 bases and J 4 bases, with 15 bases left between them. The CDR3 is CASSISQGPGNTIYF. DNA for the CDR3: TGTGCCAGCAGCATCTCCCAGGGGCCAGGAAACACCATATATTTT.

This chain connects TRBV28 to TRBJ1-2; TRBD1 matches at 7 bases. V lost 7 bases to trimming and J lost 4 bases; unmatched junction nucleotides: 9. The CDR3 runs 14 residues. Germline V gene sequence: CDR1 MDHEN, CDR2 SYDVKM. CDR3 nucleotide sequence: TGTGCCAGCATCGGAGGGGGGACAGTCTATGGCTACACCTTC. This gives the protein CASIGGGTVYGYTF.

CDR3 in amino acids: CASSFGSNYEQYF. CDR3 nucleotide sequence: TGCGCCAGCAGCTTCGGGTCGAATTACGAGCAGTACTTC. The rearrangement joins TRBV5-1 to TRBJ2-7; D remains ambiguous. V lost 2 bases to trimming and J lost 4 bases, with 10 bases between them. Germline V gene data show CDR1 as SGHRS and CDR2 as YFSETQ. The CDR3 covers 13 residues.